The 32 T cell receptor beta chains presented below share a single source sample, sequenced in a study of blood T cell repertoires in COVID-19. Repertoires were generated with immunoSEQ multiplex PCR, while TCRdb's copy carries only in-frame clones and drops some. The data show tens of thousands of clones, roughly 84% seen once. Sequencing was done on a sample of peripheral blood. The receptor set was obtained from a man aged 55 to 69 with active COVID-19.

The chain couples TRBV27 to TRBJ2-7; 7 positions agree with TRBD1. The germline gives CDR1 MNHEY, CDR2 SMNVEV (reference sequence). V lost 4 bases, J lost 4 bases, and 10 bases stayed unmatched. The CDR3 runs 15 residues. In nucleotides, the CDR3 is TGTGCCAGCAGTTCCAGGGACAGAGTACTTTACGAGCAGTACTTC. As protein: CASSSRDRVLYEQYF.

A few counts support this clone. V gene TRBV20-1 combines with J gene TRBJ2-3; 8 bases are a match to TRBD2. CDR1 is DFQATT, CDR2 SNEGSKA, per germline (reference sequence). The CDR3 sequence is 11 residues long. J gave up 9 bases and V 5 bases, and 4 bases lay outside the gene matches. CDR3 loop: CSAPSGQTQYF. The CDR3 coding sequence is TGCAGTGCTCCTAGCGGGCAGACGCAGTATTTT.

This clone was seen only a few times. The chain is built from TRBV2 and TRBJ2-7; D possibly corresponds to TRBD1 (6 bases). Deletions cut 4 bases from V and 5 bases from J, with 12 bases between. There are 13 residues in the CDR3. Germline loops: CDR1 SNHLY, CDR2 FYNNEI. This CDR3 reads CASSAQGVNEQYF. The DNA of the CDR3 is TGTGCCAGCAGTGCACAGGGTGTTAACGAGCAGTACTTC.

This sequence joins TRBV30 and TRBJ1-2; D remains unclear. Trimming left V 4 bases short and J 0 bases short, with 9 bases between. Looked up from germline, CDR1 is GTSNPN and CDR2 is SVGIG (reference sequence). This CDR3 spans 13 amino acids. The DNA of the CDR3 is TGTGCCTGGACTCCCGTCCCTAACTATGGCTACACCTTC. Residues: CAWTPVPNYGYTF. The complete variable domain, with remaining parts taken from reference TRBV30 and TRBJ1-2, reads SQTIHQWPATLVQPVGSPLSLECTVEGTSNPNLYWYRQAAGRGLQLLFYSVGIGQISSEVPQNLSASRPQDRQFILSSKKLLLSDSGFYLCAWTPVPNYGYTFGSGTRLTVV.

The chain is built from TRBV5-8 and TRBJ1-6, with a tentative D call TRBD1 (6 bases). CDR1 is SGHTS and CDR2 is YDEGEE in the germline V gene. Trimming took 4 bases from V and 8 from J, leaving 19 bases between them. CDR3 length equals 16 residues. The CDR3 spells CASSPPGHRAHSPLHF. CDR3 nucleotides: TGTGCCAGCAGCCCTCCGGGTCACAGGGCGCATTCACCCCTCCACTTT.

This chain connects TRBV27 to TRBJ2-1; 10 bases map to TRBD2. CDR3 length: 16 amino acids. After removal of 5 bases from V and 5 bases from J, the junction contained 9 bases not matched to a gene. From germline, CDR1 is MNHEY and CDR2 SMNVEV (reference sequence). In DNA, the CDR3 is TGTGCCAGCAGTACTCTGACTAGCGGGCGGGACAATGAGCAGTTCTTC. Translated: CASSTLTSGRDNEQFF.

The chain employs TRBV7-3 and TRBJ2-6; TRBD1 aligns across 7 bases. CDR1 SGHTA and CDR2 FQGTGA come from the germline V gene. Trimming at V came to 4 bases and at J to 2 bases, leaving 2 bases not matched to a gene. There are 15 residues in the CDR3. CDR3 bases: TGTGCCAGCAGCTCGACAGGGACTGGGGCCAACGTCCTGACTTTC. Translated: CASSSTGTGANVLTF.

The CDR3 sequence: CASWQGGIGGELFF. The CDR3 DNA reads TGTGCCAGCTGGCAGGGAGGAATCGGCGGGGAGCTGTTTTTT. The chain uses TRBV3-1 (or the pseudogene TRBV3-2) and TRBJ2-2; D may be TRBD2 (6 bases). The CDR3 sequence is 14 residues long. Trimming removed 8 bases from V and 7 bases from J, with 17 bases in between. Germline-derived CDR1 and CDR2 are LGHDT and YNNKEL (reference sequence).

J is TRBJ1-2 and V is TRBV5-4; 10 bases map to TRBD1. Germline lookup yields CDR1 SGHNT and CDR2 YYREEE (reference sequence). The CDR3 has 15 amino acids. Losses at the gene ends were 2 bases for V and 7 bases for J; bases not matched to a gene: 8. The CDR3 nucleotides are TGTGCCAGCAGCTTATATGACAGGGGGCAGGGTGGCTACACCTTC. Its protein is CASSLYDRGQGGYTF.

The V gene is TRBV7-2, the J gene TRBJ2-1; D perhaps matches TRBD1 (6 bases). V lost 0 bases to trimming and J lost 0 bases, with 12 bases between them. CDR1 and CDR2 (germline): SGHTA, FQGNSA. CDR3 length: 17 amino acids. This CDR3 is CASSLAGAGSSYNEQFF. In DNA form, the CDR3 reads TGTGCCAGCAGCTTAGCGGGGGCGGGTAGCTCCTACAATGAGCAGTTCTTC.

This clone was recorded only once. The rearrangement links TRBV3-1 (or the pseudogene TRBV3-2) to TRBJ2-7; a possible D gene is TRBD2 (6 bases). The germline CDR1 and CDR2 sequences are LGHDT and YNNKEL (reference sequence). V lost 4 bases, J lost 3 bases, and 13 bases lay in between. CDR3 length equals 14 residues. CDR3 residues: CASSPRRGNYEQYF. Written as DNA, the CDR3 is TGTGCCAGCAGCCCTAGGCGGGGCAACTACGAGCAGTACTTC.

The chain links TRBV6-4 to TRBJ2-3, with 9 nucleotides matching TRBD1. Trimming removed 4 bases from V and 4 bases from J; junction bases left unmatched: 15. This CDR3 contains 18 residues. The germline V gene encodes CDR1 MRHNA and CDR2 SNTAGT. For the CDR3, the DNA is TGTGCCAGCAGTGGGGGACAGGGTTTTTTAAGCACCCCAGATACGCAGTATTTT. Its protein is CASSGGQGFLSTPDTQYF.

V gene TRBV5-8 combines with J gene TRBJ1-6, with a weak D call TRBD1 (5 bases). V was shortened by 2 bases and J by 9 bases, with 18 bases between the two germline ends. The CDR3 contains 16 residues. In germline, CDR1 is SGHTS, CDR2 YDEGEE. The CDR3 here is CASSLRQGLRGSPLHF. CDR3 nucleotide sequence: TGTGCCAGCAGCTTACGGCAGGGACTCCGGGGTTCACCCCTCCACTTT.

This clone is a singleton in its sample. The chain recombines TRBV9 with TRBJ2-1; TRBD1 matches 8 bases. Unmatched junction bases numbered 1, after V lost 3 bases and J lost 8 bases. The CDR3 length is 12 residues. CDR1 and CDR2 from the germline V gene are SGDLS and YYNGEE. CDR3 nucleotides: TGTGCCAGCAGCGGACAGGGGTATGAGCAGTTCTTC. Protein sequence: CASSGQGYEQFF.

Only a few counts were recorded for this clone. The rearrangement uses TRBV5-1 and TRBJ2-1, with 11 nucleotides matching TRBD2. The CDR3 loop spans 16 amino acids. Germline values: CDR1 SGHRS, CDR2 YFSETQ. The trim removed 1 base at V and 0 bases at J, leaving 0 bases unmatched. The CDR3 nucleotides read TGCGCCAGCAGCTTGACTAGCGGGAGCTCCTACAATGAGCAGTTCTTC. Translation: CASSLTSGSSYNEQFF.

The genes are TRBV5-4 and TRBJ1-6, with TRBD1 identical over 7 bases. The CDR3 has 15 residues. After removal of 0 bases from V and 9 bases from J, the junction contained 6 bases not matched to a gene. Germline CDR1 SGHNT, CDR2 YYREEE (reference sequence). The CDR3 DNA reads as TGTGCCAGCAGCTTGGCGGGGACAGCCCTTTCACCCCTCCACTTT. Translation gives CASSLAGTALSPLHF.

J is TRBJ2-7 and V is TRBV11-2, with TRBD1 matching over 7 bases. V was pared by 1 base and J by 7 bases, with 7 bases of the junction left unmatched. Germline CDR1 and CDR2: SGHAT and FQNNGV. CDR3 length equals 14 residues. CDR3 bases: TGTGCCAGCAGCTTAGGGCAGGGGGTCGAAGAGCAGTACTTC. Amino acid sequence: CASSLGQGVEEQYF.

A single count supports this clone. The chain has TRBV5-4 and TRBJ2-7, with D possibly TRBD1 on 5 matching bases. Germline V CDR1 and CDR2: SGHNT, YYREEE (reference sequence). The V and J ends lost 2 bases and 0 bases respectively, with 9 bases between them. The CDR3 runs to 14 residues. The CDR3 here is CASSFDSSSYEQYF. The CDR3 nucleotides read TGTGCCAGCAGCTTTGACAGTTCCTCCTACGAGCAGTACTTC. The full variable domain, with the rest looked up from reference TRBV5-4 and TRBJ2-7, is ETGVTQSPTHLIKTRGQQVTLRCSSQSGHNTVSWYQQALGQGPQFIFQYYREEENGRGNFPPRFSGLQFPNYSSELNVNALELDDSALYLCASSFDSSSYEQYFGPGTRLTVT.

V usage is TRBV18 and J usage is TRBJ2-7, with 10 nucleotides matching TRBD2. Germline loops: CDR1 KGHSH, CDR2 LQKENI. With V trimmed by 6 bases and J by 3 bases, 11 bases remained unmatched. The CDR3 is 16 amino acids. The CDR3, as DNA: TGTGCCAGCTCCCGGGGGGAACTAGCGGGACACTACGAGCAGTACTTC. Protein product: CASSRGELAGHYEQYF. Supplemented by reference TRBV18 and TRBJ2-7, the full variable domain reads NAGVMQNPRHLVRRRGQEARLRCSPMKGHSHVYWYRQLPEEGLKFMVYLQKENIIDESGMPKERFSAEFPKEGPSILRIQQVVRGDSAAYFCASSRGELAGHYEQYFGPGTRLTVT.

The chain combines TRBV7-2 with TRBJ2-1, with 8 bases lining up with TRBD2. CDR1 and CDR2 from the germline V gene are SGHTA and FQGNSA. Trimming cost V 3 bases and J 8 bases; bases outside gene matches: 6. The CDR3 totals 14 residues. The CDR3 reads CASSFGLAWDEQFF. In DNA form, the CDR3 reads TGTGCCAGCAGCTTCGGACTAGCCTGGGATGAGCAGTTCTTC.

The V and J genes are TRBV11-2 and TRBJ2-7; 12 bases match TRBD1. The V gene end was trimmed by 4 bases and the J gene end by 2 bases; junction bases not matched to a gene: 12. The CDR3 has 18 residues. CDR1 and CDR2 from the germline V gene are SGHAT and FQNNGV. The CDR3 here is CASSSTGTGGYQTYEQYF. The CDR3 bases are TGTGCCAGCAGCTCAACCGGGACAGGGGGCTATCAAACCTACGAGCAGTACTTC.

The chain is built from TRBV7-2 and TRBJ2-3; the D gene is possibly TRBD2 (7 bases). The CDR3 has 16 amino acids. V lost 2 bases and J 0 bases, leaving 12 bases between the germline ends. Germline CDR1 and CDR2: SGHTA and FQGNSA. The CDR3 nucleotides are TGTGCCAGCAGCTTAAGGGGGGGGGCAAGCACAGATACGCAGTATTTT. Its translation: CASSLRGGASTDTQYF.

The chain links TRBV2 to TRBJ2-5, with a tentative D call TRBD1 (6 bases). This CDR3 has 13 residues. V was shortened by 10 bases and J by 2 bases, with 14 bases between the two germline ends. The germline gives CDR1 SNHLY, CDR2 FYNNEI. CDR3 sequence reads: CATQTGVQETQYF. The CDR3 coding sequence is TGTGCCACCCAGACAGGAGTACAAGAGACCCAGTACTTC.

The chain combines TRBV14 with TRBJ1-2, with 8 bases identical to TRBD1. The junction had 3 bases not matched to a gene; V was cut back by 3 bases and J by 6 bases. Germline V gene data show CDR1 as SGHDN and CDR2 as FVKESK. The CDR3 is made up of 13 amino acids. The CDR3 here is CASSHWTGNGYTF. The CDR3 DNA follows: TGTGCCAGCAGCCACTGGACAGGGAATGGCTACACCTTC.

The chain is built from TRBV16 and TRBJ1-5; weak D call: TRBD1 (6 bases). Between the trimmed V and J ends, which lost 2 bases and 1 base, there was a span of 12 bases. The CDR3 contains 16 residues. Germline values: CDR1 KGHSY, CDR2 FQNENV. CDR3 sequence (DNA): TGTGCCAGCAGCCAACAGACAGGATGGAGCAATCAGCCCCAGCATTTT. Protein product: CASSQQTGWSNQPQHF.

This chain links TRBV5-8 with TRBJ2-1; the match to TRBD2 covers 10 bases. After removal of 0 bases from V and 0 bases from J, the junction contained 6 bases not matched to a gene. CDR3 length: 18 amino acids. Germline V lookup: CDR1 SGHTS, CDR2 YDEGEE. The CDR3 loop reads CASSLALAGATSYNEQFF. In DNA form, the CDR3 reads TGTGCCAGCAGCTTGGCTCTAGCGGGAGCGACCTCCTACAATGAGCAGTTCTTC. Full variable domain (outside the CDR3, taken from reference TRBV5-8 and TRBJ2-1): EAGVTQSPTHLIKTRGQQATLRCSPISGHTSVYWYQQALGLGLQFLLWYDEGEERNRGNFPPRFSGRQFPNYSSELNVNALELEDSALYLCASSLALAGATSYNEQFFGPGTRLTVL.

The V gene is TRBV6-5, the J gene TRBJ2-3, with unresolved D. V lost 0 bases, J lost 0 bases, and 4 bases lay in between. The CDR3 is 14 amino acids. Germline V gene lookup returns CDR1 MNHEY and CDR2 SVGAGI. DNA of the CDR3: TGTGCCAGCAGTTACTCTTCTAGCACAGATACGCAGTATTTT. It translates to CASSYSSSTDTQYF.

The chain couples TRBV6-5 to TRBJ2-7, with D tentatively TRBD2 (6 bases). There are 12 residues in the CDR3. Germline values: CDR1 MNHEY, CDR2 SVGAGI. V was shortened by 6 bases and J by 6 bases, with 12 bases between the two germline ends. CDR3 in amino acids: CASRAEGGEQYF. CDR3 in DNA: TGTGCCAGCAGGGCGGAGGGCGGCGAGCAGTACTTC.

The rearrangement uses TRBV5-1 and TRBJ1-2; D is unresolved. The CDR3 is 14 residues long. The germline V and J ends were trimmed by 4 bases and 6 bases, with 16 bases remaining between them. The germline V gene has CDR1 SGHRS and CDR2 YFSETQ. CDR3 sequence reads: CASSRAGDTDGYTF. CDR3 sequence (DNA): TGCGCCAGCAGCCGGGCCGGGGATACAGATGGCTACACCTTC.

The chain uses TRBV7-9 and TRBJ1-1, with TRBD1 matching 9 bases. Germline V CDR1 and CDR2: SEHNR, FQNEAQ (reference sequence). J gave up 5 bases and V 2 bases, and 12 bases lay outside the gene matches. The CDR3 spans 17 residues. The CDR3 reads CASSLLAYGTGKTEAFF. The CDR3 DNA reads as TGTGCCAGCAGCTTATTGGCTTATGGGACAGGGAAGACTGAAGCTTTCTTT.

The chain recombines TRBV9 with TRBJ1-1, with D tentatively TRBD1 (5 bases). This CDR3 is 13 amino acids long. V lost 3 bases to trimming and J lost 3 bases, with 9 bases between them. Germline V gives CDR1 SGDLS, CDR2 YYNGEE. Here the CDR3 DNA reads TGTGCCAGCAGCGCCCGGGACTACACTGAAGCTTTCTTT. Its translation is CASSARDYTEAFF.

This clone has a single count. V is TRBV7-7 and J is TRBJ2-2, with 8 bases identical to TRBD2. Trimming took 2 bases from V and 2 from J; bases not matched to a gene: 7. This CDR3 region has 17 residues. Germline-derived CDR1 and CDR2 are SSHAT and FNYEAQ (reference sequence). Here the CDR3 DNA reads TGTGCCAGCAGCTTATTCGCGGGGGGCGACAACACCGGGGAGCTGTTTTTT. It specifies CASSLFAGGDNTGELFF.